These 23 T cell receptor beta chains share one sample of origin, sequenced in a study of cytomegalovirus exposure and HLA in healthy donors. Primers: 60 Vbeta forward and 13 Jbeta reverse. Data came from immunoSEQ multiplex PCR; TCRdb stores just in-frame clones and leaves some out. The repertoire holds under 150,000 clones, about four fifths seen once, with approximately 4.3% in the top ten. Sequenced: PBMCs. The receptors come from a young man in good health and CMV-seropositive.

The chain carries TRBV13 and TRBJ1-2; 9 bases agree with TRBD1. V was clipped by 4 bases and J by 8 bases; unmatched bases: 8. The CDR3 covers 14 residues. The V gene's germline CDR1 is PRHDT and CDR2 FYEKMQ (reference sequence). CDR3 DNA sequence: TGTGCCAGCAGCTACGGACAGGGGCAATACGGCTACACCTTC. Protein sequence: CASSYGQGQYGYTF.

V usage is TRBV12-5 and J usage is TRBJ2-1; 8 positions agree with TRBD1. The CDR3 totals 15 residues. Looked up from germline, CDR1 is LGHNT and CDR2 is FRNRAP. The V segment lost 6 bases and the J segment 6 bases; nucleotides outside the gene matches: 10. CDR3 DNA: TGTGCTAGTGGCCAGGGGGCTAGTAAGGGCAATGAGCAGTTCTTC. The encoded protein is CASGQGASKGNEQFF.

The V gene is TRBV28, the J gene TRBJ2-7, with 9 bases identical to TRBD2. Germline V CDR1 and CDR2: MDHEN, SYDVKM. The CDR3 is 15 amino acids. The V segment lost 6 bases and the J segment 4 bases; nucleotides outside the gene matches: 10. In DNA form, the CDR3 reads TGTGCCAGCAGACTTTCTAGCGGGATTTTTTACGAGCAGTACTTC. Translated: CASRLSSGIFYEQYF.

The chain carries TRBV19 and TRBJ2-2; 9 bases line up with TRBD1. J gave up 5 bases and V 4 bases, and 8 bases lay outside the gene matches. From germline, CDR1 is LNHDA and CDR2 SQIVND (reference sequence). CDR3 length equals 16 residues. The CDR3 DNA reads TGTGCCAGTAGTAGGGGACCGGGACAGGGAACCGGGGAGCTGTTTTTT. Translated, it gives CASSRGPGQGTGELFF. Full variable domain (remainder filled in from reference TRBV19 and TRBJ2-2): DGGITQSPKYLFRKEGQNVTLSCEQNLNHDAMYWYRQDPGQGLRLIYYSQIVNDFQKGDIAEGYSVSREKKESFPLTVTSAQKNPTAFYLCASSRGPGQGTGELFFGEGSRLTVL.

The chain carries TRBV5-1 and TRBJ2-7; D is perhaps TRBD1 (6 bases). V was clipped by 0 bases and J by 2 bases, with 6 bases between them. The CDR3 sequence is 13 residues long. The germline V gene encodes CDR1 SGHRS and CDR2 YFSETQ. The CDR3 sequence is CASSLDRAYEQYF. For the CDR3, the DNA is TGCGCCAGCAGCTTGGACAGGGCCTACGAGCAGTACTTC.

The chain employs TRBV5-6 and TRBJ2-1; perhaps TRBD1 as D (6 bases). Germline V gene data show CDR1 as SGHDT and CDR2 as YYEEEE. The CDR3 consists of 14 residues. Trimming left V 4 bases short and J 8 bases short, with 16 bases between. CDR3 amino acids: CASSILRQVDEQFF. CDR3 nucleotide sequence: TGTGCCAGCAGCATACTTCGACAGGTGGATGAGCAGTTCTTC.

The chain joins TRBV7-6 to TRBJ1-4; D not resolved. V lost 5 bases to trimming and J lost 7 bases, with 11 bases between them. CDR1 SGHVS and CDR2 FNYEAQ come from the germline V gene. The CDR3 sequence is 13 residues long. Written as DNA, the CDR3 is TGTGCCAGCAGCACCGGGATCTTTGAAAAACTGTTTTTT. It codes for CASSTGIFEKLFF.

The rearrangement uses TRBV28 and TRBJ1-4; possible D gene TRBD1, 5 bases. This CDR3 region has 14 residues. Germline CDR1 is MDHEN and CDR2 is SYDVKM. V lost 2 bases, J lost 6 bases, and 10 bases lay in between. As DNA, the CDR3 is TGTGCCAGCAGTTTACGGACACTCCATGAAAAACTGTTTTTT. Translated: CASSLRTLHEKLFF.

Only one count was recorded for this clone. The CDR3 loop reads CASSQDPYSNQPQHF. As DNA, the CDR3 is TGCGCCAGCAGCCAAGATCCCTATAGCAATCAGCCCCAGCATTTT. The chain carries TRBV4-3 and TRBJ1-5, with no clear D. The CDR3 is 15 amino acids. V gave up 0 bases and J gave up 0 bases, with 6 bases separating them. The germline CDR1 and CDR2 sequences are LGHNA and YSLEER.

This clone was picked up a small number of times. The chain combines TRBV11-2 with TRBJ2-5; TRBD1 matches at 8 bases. Per germline, CDR1 SGHAT and CDR2 FQNNGV. This CDR3 comprises 14 residues. J was trimmed by 5 bases and V by 2 bases; bases with no gene match: 4. In DNA, the CDR3 is TGTGCCAGCAGCTTATCAGGACAGGGCGAGACCCAGTACTTC. This gives the protein CASSLSGQGETQYF.

CDR3 amino acids: CASSQDRTEAEKLFF. CDR3 sequence (DNA): TGTGCCAGCAGCCAAGATCGGACAGAGGCGGAAAAACTGTTTTTT. The chain links TRBV4-2 to TRBJ1-4; possibly TRBD1 for D (6 bases). V lost 0 bases and J lost 8, with 13 bases in between. Looked up from germline, CDR1 is LGHNA and CDR2 is YNFKEQ. This CDR3 has 15 residues.

V and J are TRBV7-9 and TRBJ2-5, with TRBD1 matching over 7 bases. The CDR3 totals 14 residues. Trimming cost V 4 bases and J 5 bases; bases outside gene matches: 7. Germline values: CDR1 SEHNR, CDR2 FQNEAQ (reference sequence). As DNA, the CDR3 is TGTGCCAGCAGCTCCGAGGACAGGCGTGAGACCCAGTACTTC. It encodes CASSSEDRRETQYF.

The genes are TRBV4-3 and TRBJ2-1; TRBD2 matches at 11 bases. The junction had 1 base not matched to a gene; V was cut back by 4 bases and J by 2 bases. Germline V lookup: CDR1 LGHNA, CDR2 YSLEER. The CDR3 sequence is 15 residues long. The DNA of the CDR3 is TGCGCCAGCAGCCGGACTAGCGGGCCCTACAATGAGCAGTTCTTC. This gives the protein CASSRTSGPYNEQFF.

The chain recombines TRBV6-5 with TRBJ1-2; no clear D gene. This CDR3 comprises 14 residues. Trimming pared 6 bases from V and 3 bases from J, leaving 14 bases between. CDR1 and CDR2 (germline): MNHEY, SVGAGI. The CDR3 region has the DNA TGTGCCAGCAGCCCCGTGAGGCGATACTATGGCTACACCTTC. Protein sequence: CASSPVRRYYGYTF.

The chain has TRBV9 and TRBJ2-7; a weak D match, TRBD1 (6 bases). Germline lookup yields CDR1 SGDLS and CDR2 YYNGEE. The V gene lost 0 bases and the J gene lost 1 base, with 8 bases spanning the gap. The CDR3 has 14 residues. This CDR3 is CASSVGTDSYEQYF. The DNA of the CDR3 is TGTGCCAGCAGCGTAGGGACAGATTCCTACGAGCAGTACTTC.

This sequence joins TRBV7-9 and TRBJ2-7; D may be TRBD1 (5 bases). Germline V gene lookup returns CDR1 SEHNR and CDR2 FQNEAQ (reference sequence). Between the trimmed V and J ends, which lost 6 bases and 1 base, there was a span of 7 bases. The CDR3 loop spans 12 amino acids. CDR3 sequence reads: CASRTDSYEQYF. The CDR3 coding sequence is TGTGCCAGCAGGACAGATTCCTACGAGCAGTACTTC.

The chain joins TRBV5-4 to TRBJ2-7; D gene ambiguous. The CDR3 totals 11 residues. Trimming took off 0 bases at V and 5 bases at J, with 3 bases between the two ends. Germline V CDR1 and CDR2: SGHNT, YYREEE (reference sequence). CDR3 protein: CASSLGDEQYF. The CDR3 DNA reads TGTGCCAGCAGCTTGGGCGACGAGCAGTACTTC. Complete variable domain (other parts from reference TRBV5-4 and TRBJ2-7): ETGVTQSPTHLIKTRGQQVTLRCSSQSGHNTVSWYQQALGQGPQFIFQYYREEENGRGNFPPRFSGLQFPNYSSELNVNALELDDSALYLCASSLGDEQYFGPGTRLTVT.

The rearrangement uses TRBV4-2 and TRBJ1-2; weak D call: TRBD1 (5 bases). Germline V gene lookup returns CDR1 LGHNA and CDR2 YNFKEQ. V lost 2 bases, J lost 6 bases, and 13 bases lay in between. The CDR3 has 14 amino acids. CDR3 sequence reads: CASSQRSGWDGYTF. DNA of the CDR3: TGTGCCAGCAGCCAACGTTCAGGGTGGGATGGCTACACCTTC.

This clone occurred a few times. The rearrangement uses TRBV5-1 and TRBJ2-7, with TRBD2 identical over 10 bases. The V gene end was trimmed by 2 bases and the J gene end by 0 bases; junction bases not matched to a gene: 5. Germline V gene data show CDR1 as SGHRS and CDR2 as YFSETQ. The CDR3 runs 16 residues. The CDR3 spells CASSFNSGGPSYEQYF. In nucleotides, the CDR3 is TGCGCCAGCAGCTTCAATAGCGGGGGGCCCTCCTACGAGCAGTACTTC.

The genes are TRBV7-9 and TRBJ2-2; no firm D call. The germline V gene encodes CDR1 SEHNR and CDR2 FQNEAQ (reference sequence). Deletions cut 3 bases from V and 8 bases from J, with 13 bases between. The CDR3 covers 14 residues. DNA for the CDR3: TGTGCCAGCAGCTTCTCTGCCCAGGCTGGGGAGCTGTTTTTT. Translating it yields CASSFSAQAGELFF.

This clone was seen only a few times. The chain employs TRBV13 and TRBJ2-4, with 8 bases aligning to TRBD2. CDR1 and CDR2 (germline): PRHDT, FYEKMQ (reference sequence). The CDR3 sequence is 15 residues long. The ends lost 5 bases at V and 4 bases at J; junction bases unmatched: 7. The CDR3 sequence: CASSELASGKNIQYF. The CDR3 DNA is TGTGCCAGCAGCGAGCTGGCTAGCGGGAAAAACATTCAGTACTTC.

V is TRBV2 and J is TRBJ2-5; 9 nucleotides match TRBD2. The CDR3 loop spans 17 amino acids. Losses at the gene ends were 3 bases for V and 5 bases for J; bases not matched to a gene: 13. CDR1 and CDR2 from the germline V gene are SNHLY and FYNNEI. CDR3 sequence: CASSDIVRRGGGETQYF. Here the CDR3 DNA reads TGTGCCAGCAGTGATATAGTGAGGCGGGGGGGCGGGGAGACCCAGTACTTC. Based on the CDR3 plus reference TRBV2 and TRBJ2-5, the full variable domain is EPEVTQTPSHQVTQMGQEVILRCVPISNHLYFYWYRQILGQKVEFLVSFYNNEISEKSEIFDDQFSVERPDGSNFTLKIRSTKLEDSAMYFCASSDIVRRGGGETQYFGPGTRLLVL.

The DNA of the CDR3 is TGTGCCAGTAGTTCCCGGACCCGTCAGGGGGATGGCTACACCTTC. Amino acids: CASSSRTRQGDGYTF. The chain couples TRBV19 to TRBJ1-2; TRBD1 agrees at 7 bases. CDR3 size: 15 residues. The V gene end was trimmed by 5 bases and the J gene end by 6 bases; junction bases not matched to a gene: 12. CDR1 LNHDA and CDR2 SQIVND come from the germline V gene (reference sequence). Together with reference TRBV19 and TRBJ1-2, the CDR3 gives the full variable domain: DGGITQSPKYLFRKEGQNVTLSCEQNLNHDAMYWYRQDPGQGLRLIYYSQIVNDFQKGDIAEGYSVSREKKESFPLTVTSAQKNPTAFYLCASSSRTRQGDGYTFGSGTRLTVV.